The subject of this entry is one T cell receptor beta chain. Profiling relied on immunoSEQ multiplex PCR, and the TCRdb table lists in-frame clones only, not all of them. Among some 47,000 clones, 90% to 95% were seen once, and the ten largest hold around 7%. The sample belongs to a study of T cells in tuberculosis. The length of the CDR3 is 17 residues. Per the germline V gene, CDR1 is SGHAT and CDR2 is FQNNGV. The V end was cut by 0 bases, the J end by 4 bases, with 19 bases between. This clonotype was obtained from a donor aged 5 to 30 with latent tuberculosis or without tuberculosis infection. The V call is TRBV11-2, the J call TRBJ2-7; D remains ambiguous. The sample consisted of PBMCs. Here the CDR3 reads CASSLDGAQTSLYEQYF. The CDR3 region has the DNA TGTGCCAGCAGCTTAGATGGAGCCCAAACGAGTTTATACGAGCAGTACTTC.